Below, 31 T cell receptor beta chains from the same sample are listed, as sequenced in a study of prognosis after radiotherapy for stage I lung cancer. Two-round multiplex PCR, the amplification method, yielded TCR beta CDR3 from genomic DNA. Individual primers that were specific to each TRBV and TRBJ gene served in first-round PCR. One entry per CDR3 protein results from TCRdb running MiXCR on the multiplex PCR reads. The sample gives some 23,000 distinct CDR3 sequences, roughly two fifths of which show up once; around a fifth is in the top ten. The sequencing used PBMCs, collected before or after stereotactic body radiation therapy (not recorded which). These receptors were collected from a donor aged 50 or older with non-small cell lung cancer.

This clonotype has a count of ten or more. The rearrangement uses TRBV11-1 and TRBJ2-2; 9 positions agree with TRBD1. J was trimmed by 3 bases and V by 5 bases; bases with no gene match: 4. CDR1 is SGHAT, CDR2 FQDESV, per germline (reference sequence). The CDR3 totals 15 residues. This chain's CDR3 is CASSRGQGDTGELFF. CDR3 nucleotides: TGTGCCAGCAGCCGGGGACAGGGTGACACCGGGGAGCTGTTTTTT.

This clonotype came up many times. CDR3 protein: CSAGTNTGELFF. The CDR3 bases are TGCAGCGCCGGTACGAACACCGGGGAGCTGTTTTTT. The chain joins TRBV29-1 to TRBJ2-2; D remains ambiguous. The germline gives CDR1 SQVTM, CDR2 ANQGSEA. CDR3 size: 12 residues. The V end lost 7 bases, the J end lost 0 bases, and 6 bases lay between the germline ends.

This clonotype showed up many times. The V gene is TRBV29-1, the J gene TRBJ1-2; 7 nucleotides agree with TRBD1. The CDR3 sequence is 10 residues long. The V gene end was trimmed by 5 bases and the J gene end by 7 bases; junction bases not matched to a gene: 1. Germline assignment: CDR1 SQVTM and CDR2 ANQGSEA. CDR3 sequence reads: CSVWDSGYTF. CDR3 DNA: TGCAGCGTTTGGGACAGTGGCTACACCTTC. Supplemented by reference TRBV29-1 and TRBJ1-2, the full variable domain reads SAVISQKPSRDICQRGTSLTIQCQVDSQVTMMFWYRQQPGQSLTLIATANQGSEATYESGFVIDKFPISRPNLTFSTLTVSNMSPEDSSIYLCSVWDSGYTFGSGTRLTVV.

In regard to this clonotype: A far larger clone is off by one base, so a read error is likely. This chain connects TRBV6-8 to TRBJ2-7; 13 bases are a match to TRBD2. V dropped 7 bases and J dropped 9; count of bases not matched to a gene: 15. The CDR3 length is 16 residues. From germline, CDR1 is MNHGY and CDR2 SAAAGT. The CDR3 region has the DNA TGTGCCAGCACGGGGGGCACTAGCGGGGGGGATTGTGTGCAGTACTTC. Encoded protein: CASTGGTSGGDCVQYF.

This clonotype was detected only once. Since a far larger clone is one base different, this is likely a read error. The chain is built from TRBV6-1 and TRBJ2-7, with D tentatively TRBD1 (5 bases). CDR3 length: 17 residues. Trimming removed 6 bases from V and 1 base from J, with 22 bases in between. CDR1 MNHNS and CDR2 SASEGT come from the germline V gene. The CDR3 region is CASSNHATVTASYEQYF. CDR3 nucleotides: TGTGCCAGCAGCAACCACGCGACCGTGACAGCTTCCTACGAGCAGTACTTC.

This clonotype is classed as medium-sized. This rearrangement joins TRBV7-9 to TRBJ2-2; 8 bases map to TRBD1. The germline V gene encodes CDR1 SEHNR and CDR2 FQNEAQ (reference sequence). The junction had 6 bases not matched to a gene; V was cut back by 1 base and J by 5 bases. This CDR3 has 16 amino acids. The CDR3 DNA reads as TGTGCCAGCAGCTTAGAGGCAGGGGGCAATACCGGGGAGCTGTTTTTT. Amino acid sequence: CASSLEAGGNTGELFF.

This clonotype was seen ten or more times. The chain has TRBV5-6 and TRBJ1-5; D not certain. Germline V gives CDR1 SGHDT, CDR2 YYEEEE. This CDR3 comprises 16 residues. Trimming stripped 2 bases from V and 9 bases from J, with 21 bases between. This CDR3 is CASSFLRQSQEGPQHF. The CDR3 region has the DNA TGTGCCAGCAGCTTTCTTCGGCAGTCCCAAGAAGGGCCCCAGCATTTT.

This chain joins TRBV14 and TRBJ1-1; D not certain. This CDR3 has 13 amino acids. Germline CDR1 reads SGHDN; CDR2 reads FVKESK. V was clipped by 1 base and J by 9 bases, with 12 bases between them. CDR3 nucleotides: TGTGCCAGCAGCCAAGCTTCCGCGGTTCAAGCTTTCTTT. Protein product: CASSQASAVQAFF.

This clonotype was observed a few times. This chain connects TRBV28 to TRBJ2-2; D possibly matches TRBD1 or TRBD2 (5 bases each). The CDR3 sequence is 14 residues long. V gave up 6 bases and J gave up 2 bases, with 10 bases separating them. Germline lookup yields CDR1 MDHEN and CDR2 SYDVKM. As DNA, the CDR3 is TGTGCCAGCAGGCCTGGGGGAAACACCGGGGAGCTGTTTTTT. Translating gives CASRPGGNTGELFF.

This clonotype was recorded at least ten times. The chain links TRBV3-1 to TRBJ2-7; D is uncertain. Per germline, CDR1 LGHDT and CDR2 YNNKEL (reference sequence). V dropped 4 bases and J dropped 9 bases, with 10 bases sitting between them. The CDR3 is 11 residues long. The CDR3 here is CASSRDRRQYF. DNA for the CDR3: TGTGCCAGCAGCCGCGATCGCAGGCAGTACTTC.

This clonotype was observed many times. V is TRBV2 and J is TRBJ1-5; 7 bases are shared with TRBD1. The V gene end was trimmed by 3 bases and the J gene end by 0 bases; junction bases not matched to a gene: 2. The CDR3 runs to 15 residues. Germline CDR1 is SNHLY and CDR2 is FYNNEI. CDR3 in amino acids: CASSEGQYSNQPQHF. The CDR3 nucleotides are TGTGCCAGCAGTGAGGGACAGTATAGCAATCAGCCCCAGCATTTT.

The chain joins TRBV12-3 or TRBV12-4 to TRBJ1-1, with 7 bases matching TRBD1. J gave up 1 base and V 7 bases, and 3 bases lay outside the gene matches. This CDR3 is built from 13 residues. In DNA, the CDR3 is TGTGCCAGCAAAGGGACAGCGAACACTGAAGCTTTCTTT. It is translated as CASKGTANTEAFF.

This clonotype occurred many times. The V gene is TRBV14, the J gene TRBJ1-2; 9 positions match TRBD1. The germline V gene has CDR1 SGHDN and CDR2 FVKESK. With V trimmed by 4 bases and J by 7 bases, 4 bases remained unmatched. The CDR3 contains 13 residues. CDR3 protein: CASSLDRGPGYTF. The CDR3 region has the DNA TGTGCCAGCAGCCTGGACAGGGGTCCTGGCTACACCTTC.

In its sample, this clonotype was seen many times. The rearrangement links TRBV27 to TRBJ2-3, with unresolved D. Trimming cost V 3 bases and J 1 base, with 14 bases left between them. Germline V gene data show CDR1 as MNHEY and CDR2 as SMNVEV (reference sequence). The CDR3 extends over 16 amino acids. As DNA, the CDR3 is TGTGCCAGCAGTTTCACCCGTATCCCCCGCACAGATACGCAGTATTTT. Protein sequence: CASSFTRIPRTDTQYF.

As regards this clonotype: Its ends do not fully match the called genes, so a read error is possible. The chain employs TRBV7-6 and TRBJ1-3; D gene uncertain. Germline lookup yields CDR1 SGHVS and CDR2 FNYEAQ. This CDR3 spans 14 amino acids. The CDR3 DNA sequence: TGTGCCAACAGCTTAGAGTTCAGGGGAAACACCATATATTTT. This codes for CANSLEFRGNTIYF.

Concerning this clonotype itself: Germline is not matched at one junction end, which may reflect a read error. The CDR3 DNA is TGTGCCACCAGCAGGGGGAGGGAGACCTACAATGAGAAGTTCTTC. It codes for CATSRGRETYNEKFF. This chain uses TRBV15 with TRBJ2-1, with 7 bases matching TRBD2. Germline V gene sequence: CDR1 LNHNV, CDR2 YYDKDF (reference sequence). The CDR3 totals 15 residues.

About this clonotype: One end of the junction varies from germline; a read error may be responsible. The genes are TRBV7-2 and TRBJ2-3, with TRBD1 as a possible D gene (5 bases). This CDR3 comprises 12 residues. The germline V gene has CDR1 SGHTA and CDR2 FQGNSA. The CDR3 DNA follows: TGTGCCAGCATCTTAGGGGCAGATACGCAGTATTTT. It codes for CASILGADTQYF.

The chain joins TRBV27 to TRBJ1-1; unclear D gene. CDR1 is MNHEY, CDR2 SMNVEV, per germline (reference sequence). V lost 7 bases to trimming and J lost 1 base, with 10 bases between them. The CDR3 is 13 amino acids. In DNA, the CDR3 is TGTGCCAGCATGAATCCCGCGAACACTGAAGCTTTCTTT. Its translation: CASMNPANTEAFF.

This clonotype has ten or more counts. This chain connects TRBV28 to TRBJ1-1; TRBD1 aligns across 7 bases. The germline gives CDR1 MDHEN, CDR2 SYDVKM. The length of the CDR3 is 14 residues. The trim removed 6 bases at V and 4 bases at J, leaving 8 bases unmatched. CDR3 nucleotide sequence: TGTGCCAGCAGCCCCCGGACAGGATTCACTGAAGCTTTCTTT. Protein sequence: CASSPRTGFTEAFF.

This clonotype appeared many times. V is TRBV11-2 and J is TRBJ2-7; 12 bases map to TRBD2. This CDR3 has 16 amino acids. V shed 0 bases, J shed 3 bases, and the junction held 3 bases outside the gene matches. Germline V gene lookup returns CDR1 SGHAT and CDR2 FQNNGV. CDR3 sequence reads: CASSLEGLAGLYEQYF. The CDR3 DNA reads TGTGCCAGCAGCTTAGAGGGACTAGCGGGCCTCTACGAGCAGTACTTC.

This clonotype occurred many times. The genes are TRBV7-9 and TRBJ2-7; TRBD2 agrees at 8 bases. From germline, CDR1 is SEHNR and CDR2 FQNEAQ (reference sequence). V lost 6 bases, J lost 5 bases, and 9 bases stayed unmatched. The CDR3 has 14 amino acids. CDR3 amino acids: CASSPPSGRHEQYF. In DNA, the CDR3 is TGTGCCAGCAGTCCCCCCAGCGGGAGACACGAGCAGTACTTC.

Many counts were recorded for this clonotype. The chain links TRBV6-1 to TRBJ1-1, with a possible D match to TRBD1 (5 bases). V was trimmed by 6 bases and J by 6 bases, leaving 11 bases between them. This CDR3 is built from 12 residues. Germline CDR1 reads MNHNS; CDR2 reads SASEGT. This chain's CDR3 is CASSPRGAEAFF. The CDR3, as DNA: TGTGCCAGCAGCCCTCGGGGGGCTGAAGCTTTCTTT.

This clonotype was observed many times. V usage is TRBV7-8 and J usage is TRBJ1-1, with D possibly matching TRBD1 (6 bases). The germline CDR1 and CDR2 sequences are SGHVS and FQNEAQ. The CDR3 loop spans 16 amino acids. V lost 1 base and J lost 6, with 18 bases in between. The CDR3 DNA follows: TGTGCCAGCAGCTTAGGAACAGGGACTGGGTTGTCTGAAGCTTTCTTT. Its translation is CASSLGTGTGLSEAFF.

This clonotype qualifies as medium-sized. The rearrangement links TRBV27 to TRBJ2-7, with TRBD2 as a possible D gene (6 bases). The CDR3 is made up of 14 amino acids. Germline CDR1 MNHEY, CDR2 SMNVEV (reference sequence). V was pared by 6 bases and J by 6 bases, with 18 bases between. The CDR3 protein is CASRPLTGVGEQYF. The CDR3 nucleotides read TGTGCCAGCAGGCCGTTAACGGGAGTTGGCGAGCAGTACTTC.

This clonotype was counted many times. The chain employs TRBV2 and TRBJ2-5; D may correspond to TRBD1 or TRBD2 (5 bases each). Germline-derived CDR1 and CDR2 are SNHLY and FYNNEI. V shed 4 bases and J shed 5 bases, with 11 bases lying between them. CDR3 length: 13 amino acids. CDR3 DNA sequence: TGTGCCAGCAGTGCGGGACCCCCCGAGACCCAGTACTTC. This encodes CASSAGPPETQYF.

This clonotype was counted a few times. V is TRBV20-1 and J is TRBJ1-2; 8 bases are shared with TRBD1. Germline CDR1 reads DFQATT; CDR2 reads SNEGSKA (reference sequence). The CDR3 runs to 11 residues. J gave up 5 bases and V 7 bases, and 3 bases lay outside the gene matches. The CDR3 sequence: CSVDRGYGYTF. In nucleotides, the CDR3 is TGCAGTGTTGACAGGGGTTATGGCTACACCTTC.

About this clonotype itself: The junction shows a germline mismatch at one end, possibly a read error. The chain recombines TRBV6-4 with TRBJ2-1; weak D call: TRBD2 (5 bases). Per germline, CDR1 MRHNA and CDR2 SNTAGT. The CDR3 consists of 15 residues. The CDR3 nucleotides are TGTGCCAGCATTGACTCCCACGGTGGGAGCAATGAGCAGTTCTTC. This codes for CASIDSHGGSNEQFF.

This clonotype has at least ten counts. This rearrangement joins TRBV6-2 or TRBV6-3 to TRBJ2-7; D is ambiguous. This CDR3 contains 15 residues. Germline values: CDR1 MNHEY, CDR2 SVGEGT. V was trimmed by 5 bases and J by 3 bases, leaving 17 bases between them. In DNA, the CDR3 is TGTGCCAGCAGTCCCTCCGACCGGGTAGTCTACGAGCAGTACTTC. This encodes CASSPSDRVVYEQYF.

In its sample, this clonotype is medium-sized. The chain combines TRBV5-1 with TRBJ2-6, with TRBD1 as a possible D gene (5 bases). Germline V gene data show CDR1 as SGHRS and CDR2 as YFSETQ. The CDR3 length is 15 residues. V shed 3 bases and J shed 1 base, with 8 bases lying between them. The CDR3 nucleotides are TGCGCCAGCAGCTGGAGACAGTCTGGGGCCAACGTCCTGACTTTC. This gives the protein CASSWRQSGANVLTF.

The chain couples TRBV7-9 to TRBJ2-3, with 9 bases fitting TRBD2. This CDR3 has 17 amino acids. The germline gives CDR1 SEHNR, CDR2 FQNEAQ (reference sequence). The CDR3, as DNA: TGTGCAGGACGTCCTAGCGGGACTGTTCATAGCACAGATACGCAGTATTTT. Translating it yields CAGRPSGTVHSTDTQYF.

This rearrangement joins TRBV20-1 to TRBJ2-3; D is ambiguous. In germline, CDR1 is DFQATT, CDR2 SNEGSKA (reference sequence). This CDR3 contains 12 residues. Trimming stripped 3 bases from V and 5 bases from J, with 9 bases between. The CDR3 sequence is CSASWVGDTQYF. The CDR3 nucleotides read TGCAGTGCTAGTTGGGTGGGAGATACGCAGTATTTT.